A selection of T cell receptor beta chains follows, all from one sample in a study of OX40 agonist ivuxolimab in advanced cancers. Some clones are missing from TCRdb's copy, which holds only in-frame ones; the method was immunoSEQ multiplex PCR. The sample consists of some 50,000 clones, approximately 86% of them appearing once. The specimen comprised CD4+ or CD8+ T cells sorted from blood, sampled in a trial of the OX40 agonist ivuxolimab. The origin of the receptors is an adult with an advanced solid tumor such as melanoma, head and neck, liver or kidney cancer. CDR3s include the opening cysteine and the closing phenylalanine or tryptophan. A D gene is named only where the DNA matches it firmly. The size entry is marked missing in some rows and otherwise reads once, few, many or a size class.

>TRBV27|TRBJ2-3|NA|NA
TGTGCCAGCAGTTCCCTCCTGCGCATCACAGATACGCAGTATTTT
CASSSLLRITDTQYF
>TRBV7-9|TRBJ1-2|NA|NA
TGTGCCAGCAGCTCAAATAGTGGAGGACTAGCTAACTATGGCTACACCTTC
CASSSNSGGLANYGYTF
>TRBV7-8|TRBJ2-3|NA|once
TGTGCCAGCAGCTTAGATACAGTTTTCGCAGATACGCAGTATTTT
CASSLDTVFADTQYF
>TRBV27|TRBJ2-2|NA|NA
TGTGCCAGCAGTCCGCGACAGAACACCGGGGAGCTGTTTTTT
CASSPRQNTGELFF
>TRBV9|TRBJ2-2|NA|NA
TGTGCCAGCAGCGTAGCTACGGGTGCAGCCGGGGAGCTGTTTTTT
CASSVATGAAGELFF
>TRBV2|TRBJ2-7|TRBD2|NA
TGTGCCAGCAGTGAAGGGGGGACTAGCGTTGGCTACGAGCAGTACTTC
CASSEGGTSVGYEQYF
>TRBV27|TRBJ2-1|TRBD2|few
TGTGCCAGCAGTTCCGGGACTAGCGGGAAAAATGAGCAGTTCTTC
CASSSGTSGKNEQFF
>TRBV18|TRBJ1-4|TRBD1|NA
TGTGCCAGCTCCCCACGGGTGACCGGGACAGAAAAGATTCGAGGTGAAAAACTGTTTTTT
CASSPRVTGTEKIRGEKLFF
>TRBV27|TRBJ2-7|NA|NA
TGTGCCAGCAGTTTAGGGAGAACGTACGAGCAGTACTTC
CASSLGRTYEQYF
>TRBV9|TRBJ1-2|TRBD1|once
TGTGCCAGCAGGACAGGGGTCCATGGCTACACCTTC
CASRTGVHGYTF
>TRBV29-1|TRBJ1-2|NA|NA
TGCAGCGTTGAAGATACAGGGACGGGCTATGGCTACACCTTC
CSVEDTGTGYGYTF
>TRBV9|TRBJ2-7|NA|NA
TGTGCCAGCAGCGTAAATTCGGCAACCTACGAGCAGTACTTC
CASSVNSATYEQYF
>TRBV4-1|TRBJ2-1|NA|NA
TGCGCCAGCAGCCAAATCGGGACCTACAATGAGCAGTTCTTC
CASSQIGTYNEQFF
>TRBV9|TRBJ2-1|NA|NA
TGTGCCAGCAGCCCACAGGGAGGACAGCCCTACAATGAGCAGTTCTTC
CASSPQGGQPYNEQFF
>TRBV15|TRBJ2-2|NA|NA
TGTGCCACCAGCAGCGGGGGAATTGGCGGGGAGCTGTTTTTT
CATSSGGIGGELFF
>TRBV4-1|TRBJ1-5|NA|NA
TGCGCCAGCAGCCAAGAGGCGGCAGCCAATCAGCCCCAGCATTTT
CASSQEAAANQPQHF
>TRBV27|TRBJ2-2|TRBD1|NA
TGTGCCAGCAGTTTTTCCAGGGGGCAGGGGGAGCTGTTTTTT
CASSFSRGQGELFF
>TRBV6-5|TRBJ2-5|NA|NA
TGTGCCAGCAGTTACTCACAGGGACAAGAGACCCAGTACTTC
CASSYSQGQETQYF
>TRBV2|TRBJ2-1|TRBD2|NA
TGTGCCAGCAGTGATCCACTAGCGGGGTACAATGAGCAGTTCTTC
CASSDPLAGYNEQFF
>TRBV7-9|TRBJ2-1|NA|once
TGTGCCAGCAGCCCAGGGCCCCCGACTCGGAGAGGCAATGAGCAGTTCTTC
CASSPGPPTRRGNEQFF
>TRBV6-5|TRBJ1-1|NA|NA
TGTGCCAGCAGCCATGGGGTGAACACTGAAGCTTTCTTT
CASSHGVNTEAFF
>TRBV2|TRBJ2-7|NA|NA
TGTGCCAGCATCGCTGGGACATACCTCTACGAGCAGTACTTC
CASIAGTYLYEQYF
>TRBV15|TRBJ1-1|NA|NA
TGTGCCACCGGACGGACAATAATGAACACTGAAGCTTTCTTT
CATGRTIMNTEAFF
>TRBV27|TRBJ1-1|NA|few
TGTGCCAGCAGTTTAAGTTCCCGGGCTGAAGCTTTCTTT
CASSLSSRAEAFF
>TRBV7-2|TRBJ1-4|TRBD1|once
TGTGCCAGCAGCCTAGGGGACAGGGGAGGGGAAAAACTGTTTTTT
CASSLGDRGGEKLFF
>TRBV5-5|TRBJ2-7|NA|once
TGTGCCAGCAGCTTGGGATACGAGCAGTACTTC
CASSLGYEQYF
>TRBV28|TRBJ1-5|NA|few
TGTGCCAGCAGCTTTTCCGCTGGGGACCGCATGGATTTT
CASSFSAGDRMDF
>TRBV7-4|TRBJ2-3|NA|NA
TGTGCCAGCAGCTCCCCCCGCCACTGCACAGATACGCAGTATTTT
CASSSPRHCTDTQYF
>TRBV27|TRBJ1-2|NA|NA
TGTGCCAGCAGTGATTTGACAGGAAGCGGCTACACCTTC
CASSDLTGSGYTF
>TRBV18|TRBJ2-7|TRBD1|NA
TGTGCCAGCTCACTGGGACAGTCCTACGAGCAGTACTTC
CASSLGQSYEQYF
>TRBV28|TRBJ2-1|NA|NA
TGTGCCAGCAGTTTACCTGACATGAGCTCCTACAATGAGCAGTTCTTC
CASSLPDMSSYNEQFF
>TRBV11-1|TRBJ2-7|NA|NA
TGTGCCAGCAGCTTAGCCCGGGGGGCGTCAGGCGAGCAGTACTTC
CASSLARGASGEQYF
>TRBV19|TRBJ2-7|NA|NA
TGTGCCAGTAGTATTGGACCCTACGAGCAGTACTTC
CASSIGPYEQYF
>TRBV29-1|TRBJ2-3|NA|NA
TGCAGCGTTGAAGATTTCAAGGGGGGAGGCACAGATACGCAGTATTTT
CSVEDFKGGGTDTQYF
>TRBV4-1|TRBJ2-1|TRBD2|NA
TGCGCCAGCAGCCAACCTCCGAGCGGGGGGCCGTCCTACAATGAGCAGTTCTTC
CASSQPPSGGPSYNEQFF
>TRBV21-1|TRBJ2-4|NA|NA
TGTGCCAGCAGCAAAGGACAGAGTTTTATACTAGCCAAAAACATTCAGTACTTC
CASSKGQSFILAKNIQYF
>TRBV5-1|TRBJ2-2|NA|NA
TGCGCCAGCAGCTCGGGACAAGCGAACACCGGGGAGCTGTTTTTT
CASSSGQANTGELFF
>TRBV9|TRBJ2-7|NA|NA
TGTGCCAGCAGCGTAGACAGTACCTACGAGCAGTACTTC
CASSVDSTYEQYF
>TRBV27|TRBJ1-1|TRBD1|NA
TGTGCCAGCAGTTTATACAGGGGGACTAACACTGAAGCTTTCTTT
CASSLYRGTNTEAFF
>TRBV19|TRBJ2-7|NA|NA
TGTGCCAGTAGTATGCCACAGGGCGTTTACGAGCAGTACTTC
CASSMPQGVYEQYF
>TRBV15|TRBJ1-2|NA|NA
TGTGCCACCAGCAGAGATCTGGAAGCGAGGCATGGCTACACCTTC
CATSRDLEARHGYTF
>TRBV18|TRBJ1-1|NA|NA
TGTGCCAGCTCACCAGGAAGAGGGGGTAACACTGAAGCTTTCTTT
CASSPGRGGNTEAFF
>TRBV27|TRBJ2-7|NA|NA
TGTGCCAGCAGTTTATTTTGGTTGGACGAGCAGTACTTC
CASSLFWLDEQYF
>TRBV19|TRBJ2-2|TRBD2|NA
TGTGCCAGTAGTATCCCGCGGGAGGGCCACACCGGGGAGCTGTTTTTT
CASSIPREGHTGELFF
>TRBV9|TRBJ2-1|TRBD2|NA
TGTGCCAGCAGCGCCGGGACTAGCGGGGGGGCATCCCACAATGAGCAGTTCTTC
CASSAGTSGGASHNEQFF
>TRBV27|TRBJ2-7|NA|NA
TGTGCCAGCAGGCCTGGCGTATCCGGTCACGAGCAGTACTTC
CASRPGVSGHEQYF
>TRBV19|TRBJ1-5|TRBD1|once
TGTGCCAGTAGTAGTTCCGGGACAGTACCCCAGCATTTT
CASSSSGTVPQHF
>TRBV6-1|TRBJ2-1|NA|NA
TGTGCCAGCTCCGACGGCCGCTTGGGCCGCAATGAGCAGTTCTTC
CASSDGRLGRNEQFF
>TRBV5-4|TRBJ1-1|NA|NA
TGTGCCAGCACCACGGGAATACAGGGCCCTGAAGCTTTCTTT
CASTTGIQGPEAFF
>TRBV11-2|TRBJ2-3|NA|few
TGTGCCAGCAGTCCCGGACCGGGTAGCACAGATACGCAGTATTTT
CASSPGPGSTDTQYF